This entry lists 5 T cell receptor beta chains sequenced from one sample in a study of blood T cell repertoires in COVID-19. Here immunoSEQ multiplex PCR was the method, and the copy in TCRdb shows in-frame clones only, minus some. This sample has tens of thousands of clones, with about 85% found just once. Material: peripheral blood. The origin of the receptors is a woman in her 70s in a cohort sampled during active COVID-19.

The sample holds one count of this clone. The V gene is TRBV28, the J gene TRBJ1-2; tentative D call: TRBD1 (6 bases). The CDR3 is made up of 15 amino acids. Germline V gives CDR1 MDHEN, CDR2 SYDVKM. V was clipped by 5 bases and J by 4 bases, with 17 bases between them. CDR3 DNA: TGTGCCAGCAGTCATGCCCGCCGGGACACCTATGGCTACACCTTC. Its translation is CASSHARRDTYGYTF.

The chain links TRBV4-1 to TRBJ1-5; D uncertain. The CDR3 spans 16 residues. Germline loops: CDR1 MGHRA, CDR2 YSYEKL. The V gene lost 0 bases and the J gene lost 5 bases, with 14 bases spanning the gap. DNA for the CDR3: TGCGCCAGCAGCCAAGATCCCCCGTCTCTATATCAGCCCCAGCATTTT. Its protein product is CASSQDPPSLYQPQHF.

Regarding this clone: Compared with germline, one end of the junction differs, possibly owing to a read error. V is TRBV30 and J is TRBJ2-7; 10 bases align to TRBD2. The germline CDR1 and CDR2 sequences are GTSNPN and SVGIG (reference sequence). The CDR3 contains 15 residues. CDR3 sequence: CAWSDGLAGAYGQYF. In DNA form, the CDR3 reads TGTGCCTGGAGTGATGGGCTAGCGGGAGCCTACGGGCAGTACTTC.

This clone was recorded many times. The CDR3 DNA reads TGTGCCAGCACCACGGGGGGCGGGGATAGCAATCAGCCCCAGCATTTT. Translated: CASTTGGGDSNQPQHF. This sequence joins TRBV7-9 and TRBJ1-5, with a tentative D call TRBD1 (6 bases). The CDR3 is 16 amino acids. The ends were cut back, 7 bases at V and 0 bases at J, with 16 bases in the middle. CDR1 SEHNR and CDR2 FQNEAQ come from the germline V gene (reference sequence). Drawing the rest from reference TRBV7-9 and TRBJ1-5, the complete variable domain is DTGVSQNPRHKITKRGQNVTFRCDPISEHNRLYWYRQTLGQGPEFLTYFQNEAQLEKSRLLSDRFSAERPKGSFSTLEIQRTEQGDSAMYLCASTTGGGDSNQPQHFGDGTRLSIL.

V is TRBV19 and J is TRBJ2-4; tentatively, D is TRBD1 (6 bases). Per germline, CDR1 LNHDA and CDR2 SQIVND (reference sequence). V lost 2 bases, J lost 8 bases, and 13 bases lay in between. This CDR3 contains 14 residues. CDR3 region: CASSIKGVRDIQYF. CDR3 sequence (DNA): TGTGCCAGTAGTATAAAGGGGGTTAGGGACATTCAGTACTTC.